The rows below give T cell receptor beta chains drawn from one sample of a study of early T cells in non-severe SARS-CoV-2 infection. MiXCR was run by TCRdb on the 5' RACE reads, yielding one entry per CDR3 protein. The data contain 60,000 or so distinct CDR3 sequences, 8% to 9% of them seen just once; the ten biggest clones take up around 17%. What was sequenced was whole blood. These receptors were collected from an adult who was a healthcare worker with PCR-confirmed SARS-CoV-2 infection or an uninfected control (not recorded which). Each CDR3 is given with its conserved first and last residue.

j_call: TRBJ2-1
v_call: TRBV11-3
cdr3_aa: CASSPFGGWDEQFF

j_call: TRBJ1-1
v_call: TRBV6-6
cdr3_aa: CASSYRGTGNTEAFF

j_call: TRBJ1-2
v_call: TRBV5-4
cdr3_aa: CASSYRTGDGYTF

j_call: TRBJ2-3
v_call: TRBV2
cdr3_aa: CASKRIAGSTDTQYF

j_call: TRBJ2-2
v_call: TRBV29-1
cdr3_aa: CSVLLPERGTGELFF

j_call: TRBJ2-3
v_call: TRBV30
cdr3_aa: CAWVAEGTDTQYF

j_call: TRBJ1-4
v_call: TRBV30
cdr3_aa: CAWSVGTGWDEKLFF

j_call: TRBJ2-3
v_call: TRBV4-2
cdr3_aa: CASSRDVLTDTQYF

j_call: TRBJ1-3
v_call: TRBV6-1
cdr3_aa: CATTQAGNTIYF

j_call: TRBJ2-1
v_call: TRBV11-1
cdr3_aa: CASSLGLDNEQFF

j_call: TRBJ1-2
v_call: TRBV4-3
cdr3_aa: CASSQDGQGFNYGYTF

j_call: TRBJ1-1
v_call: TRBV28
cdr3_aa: CASSFLGSEAFF

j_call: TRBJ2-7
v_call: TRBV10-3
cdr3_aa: CAISPNRDDDYEQYF

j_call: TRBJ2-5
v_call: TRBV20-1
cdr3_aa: CSAAQETQYF

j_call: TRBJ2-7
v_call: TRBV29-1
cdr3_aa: CSVTGTNSYEQYF

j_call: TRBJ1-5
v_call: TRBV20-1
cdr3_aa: CSARDLRARDSNQPQHF

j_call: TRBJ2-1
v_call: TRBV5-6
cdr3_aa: CASGGLAGYNEQFF

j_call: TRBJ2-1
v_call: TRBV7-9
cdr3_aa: CASSLGSLAGGINEQFF

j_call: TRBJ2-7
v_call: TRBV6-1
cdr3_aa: CASSEAQGLAGLSEQYF

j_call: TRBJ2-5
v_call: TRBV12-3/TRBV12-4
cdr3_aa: CASSRTSGRASAQETQYF

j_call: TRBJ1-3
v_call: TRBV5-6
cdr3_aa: CASSLVDSPYGAGNTIYF

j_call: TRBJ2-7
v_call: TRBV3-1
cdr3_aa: CASTPSGTGGFEQYF

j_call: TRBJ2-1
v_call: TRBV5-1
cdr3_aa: CASARSDEQFF

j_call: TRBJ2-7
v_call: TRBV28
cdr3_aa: CASTDGYEQYF

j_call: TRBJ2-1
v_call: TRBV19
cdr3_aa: CASRKGTVYNEQFF

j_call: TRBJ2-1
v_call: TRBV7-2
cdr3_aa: CASSSSRLVGNEQFF

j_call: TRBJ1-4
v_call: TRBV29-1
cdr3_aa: CSVQRSMSDEKLFF

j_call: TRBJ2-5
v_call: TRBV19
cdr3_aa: CATRAGWPQETQYF

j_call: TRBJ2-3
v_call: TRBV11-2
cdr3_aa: CASSFRTLASTDTQYF

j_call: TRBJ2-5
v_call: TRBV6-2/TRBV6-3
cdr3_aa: CASSYSAGASETQYF

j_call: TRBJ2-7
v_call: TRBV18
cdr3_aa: CASSPRQGRDEQYF

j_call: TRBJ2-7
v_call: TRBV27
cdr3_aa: CASSLKVKWPSGSRFEQYF

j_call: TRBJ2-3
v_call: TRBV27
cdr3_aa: CASGVLVTDTQYF